This T cell receptor (beta chain) derives from a study of cytomegalovirus exposure and HLA in healthy donors. Germline V gene sequence: CDR1 WNHNN, CDR2 SYGVQD (reference sequence). Trimming took 3 bases from V and 3 from J; bases not matched to a gene: 6. CDR3 length: 15 amino acids. The study ran its PCR with 60 Vbeta and 13 Jbeta primers. Sequenced by immunoSEQ multiplex PCR; TCRdb stores in-frame clones only, minus some. The sample shows some 130,000 clones, roughly 60% of them seen only once. The clonotype was recovered from a man aged 40-55 years in good health and CMV-seropositive. The chain is built from TRBV10-1 and TRBJ2-5, with TRBD2 matching 8 bases. The sample taken for sequencing was PBMCs. This chain's CDR3 is CASSDQAGVEETQYF. The CDR3 DNA is TGCGCCAGCAGTGACCAAGCGGGAGTAGAAGAGACCCAGTACTTC.